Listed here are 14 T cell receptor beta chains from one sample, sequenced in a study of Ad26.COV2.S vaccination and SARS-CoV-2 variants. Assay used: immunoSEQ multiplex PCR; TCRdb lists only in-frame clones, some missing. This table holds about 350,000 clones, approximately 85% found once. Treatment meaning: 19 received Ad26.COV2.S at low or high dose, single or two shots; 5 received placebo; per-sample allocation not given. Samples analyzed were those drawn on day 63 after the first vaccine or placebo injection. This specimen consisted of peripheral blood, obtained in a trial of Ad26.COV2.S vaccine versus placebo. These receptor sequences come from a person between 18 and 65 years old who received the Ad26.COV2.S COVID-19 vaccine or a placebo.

The CDR3 sequence is CASSPQTGGVEQYF. The CDR3 DNA is TGTGCCAGTAGTCCCCAGACAGGAGGCGTTGAGCAGTACTTC. V usage is TRBV19 and J usage is TRBJ2-7; possible D gene TRBD1, 6 bases. The V gene lost 5 bases and the J gene lost 7 bases, with 18 bases spanning the gap. Per the germline V gene, CDR1 is LNHDA and CDR2 is SQIVND (reference sequence). This CDR3 comprises 14 residues.

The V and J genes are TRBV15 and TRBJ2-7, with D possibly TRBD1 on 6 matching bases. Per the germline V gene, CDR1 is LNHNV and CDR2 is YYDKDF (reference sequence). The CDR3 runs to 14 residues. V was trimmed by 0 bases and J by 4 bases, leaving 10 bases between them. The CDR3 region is CATSRDGRGYEQYF. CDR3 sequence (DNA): TGTGCCACCAGCAGAGATGGCAGGGGATACGAGCAGTACTTC.

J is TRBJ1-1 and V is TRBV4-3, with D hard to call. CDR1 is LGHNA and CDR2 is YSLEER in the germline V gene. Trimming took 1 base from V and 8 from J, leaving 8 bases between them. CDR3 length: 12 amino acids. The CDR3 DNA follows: TGCGCCAGCAGCCAAGTTGGAGGGGAAGCTTTCTTT. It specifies CASSQVGGEAFF.

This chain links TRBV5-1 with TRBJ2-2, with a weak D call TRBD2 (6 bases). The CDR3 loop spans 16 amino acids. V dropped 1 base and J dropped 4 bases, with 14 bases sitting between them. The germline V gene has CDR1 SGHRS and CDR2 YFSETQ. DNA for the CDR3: TGCGCCAGCAGCTTGTTTGGAGGGGTAATCACCGGGGAGCTGTTTTTT. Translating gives CASSLFGGVITGELFF.

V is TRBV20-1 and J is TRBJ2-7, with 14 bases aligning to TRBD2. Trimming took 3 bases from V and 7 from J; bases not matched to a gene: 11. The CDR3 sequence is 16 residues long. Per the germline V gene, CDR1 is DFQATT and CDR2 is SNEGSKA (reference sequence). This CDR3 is CSASPGLAGGPREQYF. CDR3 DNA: TGCAGTGCTAGTCCCGGACTAGCGGGGGGCCCTCGGGAGCAGTACTTC.

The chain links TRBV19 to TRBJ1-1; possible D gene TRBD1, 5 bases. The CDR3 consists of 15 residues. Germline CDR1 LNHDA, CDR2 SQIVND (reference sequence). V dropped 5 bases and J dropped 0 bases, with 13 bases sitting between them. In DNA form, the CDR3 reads TGTGCCAGTAGTCTAGTCCCGGACATGAACACTGAAGCTTTCTTT. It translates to CASSLVPDMNTEAFF.

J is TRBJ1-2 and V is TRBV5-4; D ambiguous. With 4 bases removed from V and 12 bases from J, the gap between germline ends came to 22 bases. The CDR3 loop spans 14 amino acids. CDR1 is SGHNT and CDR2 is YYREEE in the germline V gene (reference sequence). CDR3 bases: TGTGCCAGCAGCGGAAGAACGTCGATCCATGGAAACACCTTC. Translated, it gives CASSGRTSIHGNTF.

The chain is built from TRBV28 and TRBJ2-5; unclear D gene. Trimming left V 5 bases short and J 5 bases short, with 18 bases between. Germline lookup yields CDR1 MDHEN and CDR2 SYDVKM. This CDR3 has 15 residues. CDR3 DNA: TGTGCCAGCAGTACCCGGTTGGGCTTGCGGGAGACCCAGTACTTC. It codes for CASSTRLGLRETQYF.

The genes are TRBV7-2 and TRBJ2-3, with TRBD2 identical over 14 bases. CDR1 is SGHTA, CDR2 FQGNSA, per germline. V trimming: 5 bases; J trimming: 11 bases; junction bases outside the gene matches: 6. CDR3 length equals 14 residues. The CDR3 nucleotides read TGTGCCAGCAGCCAGGGACTAGCGGGAGTCGAGCAGTATTTT. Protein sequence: CASSQGLAGVEQYF.

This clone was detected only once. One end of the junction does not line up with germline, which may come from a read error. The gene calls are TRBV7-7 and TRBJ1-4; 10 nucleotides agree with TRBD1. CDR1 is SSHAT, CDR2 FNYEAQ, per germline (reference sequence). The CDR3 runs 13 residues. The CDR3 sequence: CASSAGQGEKLFF. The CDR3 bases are TGTGCTAGCAGCGCGGGACAGGGGGAAAAACTGTTTTTT.

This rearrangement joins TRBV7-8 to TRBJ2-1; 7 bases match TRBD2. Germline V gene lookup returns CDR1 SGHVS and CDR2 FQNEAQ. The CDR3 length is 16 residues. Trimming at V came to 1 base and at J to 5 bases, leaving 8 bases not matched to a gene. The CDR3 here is CASSLGVGLRHNEQFF. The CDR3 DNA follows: TGTGCCAGCAGCTTAGGGGTGGGACTACGACACAATGAGCAGTTCTTC. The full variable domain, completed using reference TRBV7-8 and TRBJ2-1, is GAGVSQSPRYKVAKRGQDVALRCDPISGHVSLFWYQQALGQGPEFLTYFQNEAQLDKSGLPSDRFFAERPEGSVSTLKIQRTQQEDSAVYLCASSLGVGLRHNEQFFGPGTRLTVL.

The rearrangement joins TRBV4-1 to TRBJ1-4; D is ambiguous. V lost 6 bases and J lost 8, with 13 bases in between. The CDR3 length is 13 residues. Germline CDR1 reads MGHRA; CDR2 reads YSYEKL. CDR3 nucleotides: TGCGCCAGCAGGATCGGGCCGGGGGAAAAACTGTTTTTT. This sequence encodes CASRIGPGEKLFF.

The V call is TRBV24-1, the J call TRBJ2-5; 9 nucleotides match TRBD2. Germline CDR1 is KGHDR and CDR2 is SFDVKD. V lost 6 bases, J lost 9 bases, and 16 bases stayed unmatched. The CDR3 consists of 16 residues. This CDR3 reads CATSSTSGPPFPAQYF. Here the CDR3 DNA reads TGTGCCACCAGTTCGACTAGCGGTCCCCCATTTCCAGCCCAGTACTTC.

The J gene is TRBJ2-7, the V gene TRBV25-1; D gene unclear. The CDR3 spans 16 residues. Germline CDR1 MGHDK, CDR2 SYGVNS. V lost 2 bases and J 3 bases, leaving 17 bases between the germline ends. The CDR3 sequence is CASSEGIRRASYEQYF. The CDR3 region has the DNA TGTGCCAGCAGTGAAGGGATTCGACGGGCAAGCTACGAGCAGTACTTC.